A selection of T cell receptor beta chains follows, all from one sample in a study of radiotherapy plus CTLA-4 blockade in lung cancer. TCRdb's table, derived via immunoSEQ multiplex PCR, lists solely in-frame clones and lacks some. The data contain 81,000 or so clones, 85% to 90% of them singletons. This material consisted of peripheral blood, taken from a patient treated with radiotherapy plus ipilimumab. The receptor source for this set is a human donor with non-small cell lung cancer who had stable disease on radiotherapy plus ipilimumab. Each CDR3 is given with its conserved first and last residue.

v_gene,j_gene,CDR3aa
TRBV6-6,TRBJ2-1,CASSYSSGRVNEQFF
TRBV5-4,TRBJ2-1,CASSPGLAIQGNEQFF
TRBV5-6,TRBJ1-5,CASSFGQNQPQHF
TRBV5-1,TRBJ2-7,CASSPARTGVYEQYF
TRBV6-6,TRBJ2-7,CASSSRGRILEQYF
TRBV19,TRBJ1-6,CASKEGSYNSPLHF
TRBV7-3,TRBJ2-7,CASSLGAGTQYEQYF
TRBV5-5,TRBJ1-3,CASSLLPISGNTIYF
TRBV5-1,TRBJ1-6,CASRLNSGNYNSPLHF
TRBV28,TRBJ2-7,CASSLGNREDEQYF
TRBV19,TRBJ2-7,CASSIRGQAYEQYF
TRBV13,TRBJ1-2,CASSTGQGVLNNYGYTF
TRBV27,TRBJ2-6,CASSSAGGRSGANVLTF
TRBV5-1,TRBJ1-3,CASSSSDGRGNTIYF
TRBV19,TRBJ1-2,CASSIPGRGRSRGYTF
TRBV7-3,TRBJ1-2,CASSLPGAGREGGYTF
TRBV30,TRBJ1-5,CAWAEGSPRFSNQPQHF
TRBV28,TRBJ1-6,CASSKHQGDNSPLHF
TRBV5-1,TRBJ2-3,CASSLTDTDTQYF
TRBV5-1,TRBJ2-7,CASSPEGSPRPYEQYF
TRBV18,TRBJ2-7,CASSLTSVSTYEQYF
TRBV6-6,TRBJ1-2,CASKRGNRADYGYTF
TRBV2,TRBJ1-6,CASSATGTDGLGNF
TRBV15,TRBJ2-7,CATSRDYTAYEQYF
TRBV2,TRBJ2-3,CASSDGQGGRNTQYF
TRBV2,TRBJ1-3,CASHGGAGNTIYF
TRBV25-1,TRBJ1-5,CASSEQGQPQHF
TRBV2,TRBJ2-5,CASSPGVAETQYF
TRBV6-1,TRBJ1-6,CASSELRGRNSPLHF
TRBV6-5,TRBJ2-7,CASSLARAYEQYF
TRBV7-2,TRBJ2-1,CASSLTAGYNEQFF